This T cell receptor beta chain was captured in a study of vaccination and CD4 T cells after COVID-19. On the study more broadly: Post-COVID sampling occurred a median roughly 100 days after diagnosis (range 35 to 161).

This clonotype was picked up a small number of times. The antigen is unknown. The treatment denotes: approximately 10-day PBMC culture with coronavirus spike peptide pools or control peptides (ViraFEST assay). In the ViraFEST assay, peptide-pool expansion preceded TCR sequencing of expanded clonotypes. Cultures used 1.5 million to 2.5 million PBMCs per well, about 9.9 IU/ml IL-2 and 9.5 to 10 ug/ml peptides. Germline V gives CDR1 SGHTA, CDR2 FQGNSA. The J segment lost 3 bases and the V segment lost 4 bases, leaving 4 bases of the junction unmatched. The CDR3 contains 16 residues. Researchers used the Oncomine TCR Beta short-read assay to sequence DNA from cultured CD4+ T cells. TCRdb analysed the PCR reads with MiXCR anew, one entry per CDR3 protein. Among about 15,000 distinct CDR3 sequences listed, roughly 58% were seen once.

This receptor was obtained from a human donor who had recovered from COVID-19. Sequenced sample: CD4+ T cells from blood, cultured in vitro. V is TRBV7-2 and J is TRBJ2-2, with 11 bases lining up with TRBD2. The chain's CDR3 is CASSSVAGGYTGELFF. In DNA form, the CDR3 reads TGTGCCAGCAGCTCCGTAGCGGGGGGGTACACCGGGGAGCTGTTTTTT.